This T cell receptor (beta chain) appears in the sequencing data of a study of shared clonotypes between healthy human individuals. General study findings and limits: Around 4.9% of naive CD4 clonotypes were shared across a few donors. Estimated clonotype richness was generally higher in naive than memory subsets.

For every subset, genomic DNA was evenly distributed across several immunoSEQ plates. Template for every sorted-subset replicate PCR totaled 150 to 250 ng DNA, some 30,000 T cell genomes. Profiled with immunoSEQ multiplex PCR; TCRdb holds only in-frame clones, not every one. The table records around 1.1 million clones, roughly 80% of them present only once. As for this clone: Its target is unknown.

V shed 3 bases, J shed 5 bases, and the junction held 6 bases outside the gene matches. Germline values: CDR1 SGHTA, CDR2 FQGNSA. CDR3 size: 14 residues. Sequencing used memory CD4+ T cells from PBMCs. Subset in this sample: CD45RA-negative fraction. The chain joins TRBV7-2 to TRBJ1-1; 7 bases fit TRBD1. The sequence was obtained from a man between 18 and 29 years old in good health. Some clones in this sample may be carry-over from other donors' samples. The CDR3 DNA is TGTGCCAGCAGCTTCGCTAACAGGGGAACTGAAGCTTTCTTT. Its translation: CASSFANRGTEAFF.